The rows below give T cell receptor beta chains drawn from one sample of a study of blood T cell repertoires in COVID-19. Repertoires were generated with immunoSEQ multiplex PCR, while TCRdb's copy carries only in-frame clones and drops some. This table has 130,000 to 150,000 clones, around 87% appearing once. Sequencing was done on a sample of peripheral blood. The receptors were sampled from a man aged 50 to 59 who had recovered from COVID-19. Each CDR3 is given with its conserved first and last residue. A D gene is named only where the DNA matches it firmly. Not all rows give a size; the values are once, few, many and, for expanded clones, a class.

>-|TRBJ2-5|TRBV25-1|TRBD1
TGTGCCAGCAGACGGACAGGGGGTATAGAGACCCAGTACTTC
CASRRTGGIETQYF
>-|TRBJ2-7|TRBV6-5|-
TGTGCCAGCAGAGACGAGGGTTTGACCTACGAGCAGTACTTC
CASRDEGLTYEQYF
>-|TRBJ1-3|TRBV7-9|-
TGTGCCAGCAGCTTAGGGTCGGCGGGGGGAGTCGGAAACACCATATATTTT
CASSLGSAGGVGNTIYF
>-|TRBJ2-3|TRBV10-3|-
TGTGCCATCAGCCCTGGGGGGAGCACAGATACGCAGTATTTT
CAISPGGSTDTQYF
>few|TRBJ1-1|TRBV6-5|-
TGTGCCAGCAGGCGGGGCAGTGAAGCTTTCTTT
CASRRGSEAFF
>-|TRBJ2-6|TRBV5-1|-
TGCGCCAGCAGTGAGAGCTCTGGGGCCAACGTCCTGACTTTC
CASSESSGANVLTF
>-|TRBJ2-1|TRBV16|-
TGTGCCAGCAGCCAGGGGAGAAATGAGCAGTTCTTC
CASSQGRNEQFF
>once|TRBJ2-1|TRBV19|-
TGTGCCAGTAGTAGAAGGACAGAGTCCAATGAGCAGTTCTTC
CASSRRTESNEQFF
>-|TRBJ1-1|TRBV5-1|-
TGCGCCAGCAGCCCGGGGAGCGGGGGGGCGAACACTGAAGCTTTCTTT
CASSPGSGGANTEAFF
>-|TRBJ1-3|TRBV6-5|TRBD1
TGTGCCAGCAGGCAAACAGGGGGCGGTGGAAACACCATATATTTT
CASRQTGGGGNTIYF
>few|TRBJ1-2|TRBV10-3|TRBD1
TGTGCCATCAGTGAGTCGGACAGGGTCTATGGCTACACCTTC
CAISESDRVYGYTF
>-|TRBJ1-1|TRBV3-1/TRBV3-2|-
TGTGCCAGCAGCCAAGCTATATCGGGGACAACCTTGTACCCCACTGAAGCTTTCTTT
CASSQAISGTTLYPTEAFF
>-|TRBJ2-5|TRBV11-2|TRBD2
TGTGCCAGCAGCTTAGAAGGGACTAGCGGGGCGGAGACCCAGTACTTC
CASSLEGTSGAETQYF
>-|TRBJ1-1|TRBV15|-
TGTGCCACCAGCAGAGATCGGATAGGAAGAGGGCAGAACACTGAAGCTTTCTTT
CATSRDRIGRGQNTEAFF
>few|TRBJ1-5|TRBV4-1|-
TGCGCCAGCAGCCAAGAGGCAGGGTTTCAGCCCCAGCATTTT
CASSQEAGFQPQHF
>once|TRBJ1-1|TRBV11-3|-
TGTGCCAGCAGCCGTGAGGAGAACACTGAAGCTTTCTTT
CASSREENTEAFF
>few|TRBJ1-6|TRBV5-1|-
TGCGCCAGCAGTCCAGATTATAATTCACCCCTCCACTTT
CASSPDYNSPLHF
>-|TRBJ1-1|TRBV21-1|-
TGTGCCAGCAGCAATGTACAAGGACAGGGGAAGAACACTGAAGCTTTCTTT
CASSNVQGQGKNTEAFF
>-|TRBJ2-3|TRBV7-9|-
TGTGCCAGCAGCTTCCTTAGGTTCGGAGGCACAGATACGCAGTATTTT
CASSFLRFGGTDTQYF
>few|TRBJ1-2|TRBV30|-
TGTGCCTGGGAGGGTGGGGGCCAAGGCTATGGCTACACCTTC
CAWEGGGQGYGYTF
>-|TRBJ2-7|TRBV7-2|TRBD1
TGTGCCAGCAGCCGTCATACAGGGGCCACCTACGAGCAGTACTTC
CASSRHTGATYEQYF
>-|TRBJ2-1|TRBV7-7|TRBD2
TGTGCCAGCAGCCCCGGGATAGCGGGGGGGCCGCATGAGCAGTTCTTC
CASSPGIAGGPHEQFF
>-|TRBJ1-5|TRBV10-2|-
TGCGCCAGCAGTGAAGCAGCGTATAATCAGCCCCAGCATTTT
CASSEAAYNQPQHF
>-|TRBJ2-2|TRBV15|-
TGTGCCACCAGCAGCGAAATAGAGAACACCGGGGAGCTGTTTTTT
CATSSEIENTGELFF
>-|TRBJ2-7|TRBV14|-
TGTGCCAGCAGCCAAGATAGGGGTGGCGAGCAGTACTTC
CASSQDRGGEQYF
>-|TRBJ2-5|TRBV9|TRBD2
TGTGCCAGCAGCGTAGGGATTAGCGGGGGGGCCTCGGAGACCCAGTACTTC
CASSVGISGGASETQYF
>-|TRBJ1-2|TRBV30|-
TGTGCCTGGAGTGACCCAGGTTCCGATGGCTACACCTTC
CAWSDPGSDGYTF
>-|TRBJ1-3|TRBV9|-
TGTGCCAGCAGCGTAGCTACAAGGGGCTCTGGAAACACCATATATTTT
CASSVATRGSGNTIYF
>-|TRBJ2-1|TRBV6-2/TRBV6-3|-
TGTGCCAGCAGTTACTACATTTATGAGCAGTTCTTC
CASSYYIYEQFF
>-|TRBJ2-7|TRBV4-3|-
TGCGCCAGCAGCCAGGCACTTGCGGGGGCCGCTTACGAGCAGTACTTC
CASSQALAGAAYEQYF
>-|TRBJ2-7|TRBV18|-
TGTGCCAGCTCGGGCGGACAGCCCTACGAGCAGTACTTC
CASSGGQPYEQYF
>-|TRBJ2-5|TRBV12-3/TRBV12-4|-
TGTGCCAGCAGTTTGGAGGGGAAAGAGACCCAGTACTTC
CASSLEGKETQYF
>-|TRBJ1-1|TRBV18|-
TGTGCCAGCTCACCAATGGTTTCGGGAACTGAAGCTTTCTTT
CASSPMVSGTEAFF
>-|TRBJ2-4|TRBV6-2/TRBV6-3|TRBD1
TGTGCCAGCAGTTACTCCAAATCCATGACTTTGGGACAGGACAAAAACATTCAGTACTTC
CASSYSKSMTLGQDKNIQYF
>few|TRBJ2-5|TRBV5-1|-
TGCGCCAGCAGCTTGGCCGCGGTCCAAGAGACCCAGTACTTC
CASSLAAVQETQYF
>few|TRBJ1-5|TRBV7-9|-
TGTGCCAGCAGCACCGGGACACGGGGCAATCAGCCCCAGCATTTT
CASSTGTRGNQPQHF
>-|TRBJ2-1|TRBV6-2/TRBV6-3|-
TGTGCCAGCAGTTCCTTGGGCTTTTACAATGAGCAGTTCTTC
CASSSLGFYNEQFF
>-|TRBJ1-3|TRBV5-1|-
TGCGCCAGCAGCCCCAACTCTGGAAACACCATATATTTT
CASSPNSGNTIYF
>few|TRBJ1-2|TRBV27|-
TGTGCCAGCAGTTTAAACCGGGTAGACTATGGCTACACCTTC
CASSLNRVDYGYTF
>-|TRBJ1-6|TRBV5-1|TRBD1
TGCGCCAGCAGCTCTGGGACAGGGGAGGCATATAATTCACCCCTCCACTTT
CASSSGTGEAYNSPLHF
>-|TRBJ1-1|TRBV11-3|-
TGTGCCATCGAGAGGGATACTGAAGCTTTCTTT
CAIERDTEAFF